These 31 T cell receptor beta chains came from one sample sequenced in a study of metastatic and nonmetastatic thyroid tumors. TCRdb reassembled clones from the PCR reads with MiXCR. The table includes approximately 41,000 clones, around 28% detected once. All patients were untreated before thyroid surgery. Specimen: blood. These receptors came from a male donor with papillary thyroid cancer or a benign thyroid nodule (not recorded which). Some clones in this sample may be carry-over from other donors' samples.

The chain recombines TRBV28 with TRBJ2-7; TRBD1 or TRBD2 may be the D gene (6 bases each). Between the trimmed V and J ends, which lost 7 bases and 3 bases, there was a span of 16 bases. Germline CDR1 MDHEN, CDR2 SYDVKM. CDR3 size: 14 residues. CDR3 sequence (DNA): TGTGCCAGCAAGAGAGGGGGGAACGACTACGAGCAGTACTTC. Encoded protein: CASKRGGNDYEQYF.

The rearrangement links TRBV5-1 to TRBJ1-1; D is ambiguous. Germline V lookup: CDR1 SGHRS, CDR2 YFSETQ. The CDR3 covers 14 residues. V was cut by 4 bases and J by 4 bases, with 14 bases left in between. The CDR3 sequence is CASSPQCAATEAFF. CDR3 DNA: TGCGCCAGCAGCCCGCAGTGTGCGGCCACTGAAGCTTTCTTT.

There are a few counts of this clone. The chain links TRBV11-3 to TRBJ2-1, with TRBD1 matching over 7 bases. Germline CDR1 and CDR2: SGHNT and YENEEA. This CDR3 comprises 14 residues. J lost 6 bases, V lost 5 bases, and 7 bases had no gene match. This chain's CDR3 is CASSAHRGRNEQFF. The CDR3 bases are TGTGCCAGCAGCGCTCACAGGGGTCGCAATGAGCAGTTCTTC.

The chain uses TRBV27 and TRBJ1-6, with D unclear. The germline V gene encodes CDR1 MNHEY and CDR2 SMNVEV (reference sequence). Between the trimmed V and J ends, which lost 0 bases and 6 bases, there was a span of 9 bases. The length of the CDR3 is 15 residues. Here the CDR3 DNA reads TGTGCCAGCAGTTTATCTTTGAAGGGTAATTCACCCCTCCACTTT. It is translated as CASSLSLKGNSPLHF.

V usage is TRBV5-1 and J usage is TRBJ2-2; D gene ambiguous. The CDR3 sequence is 15 residues long. In germline, CDR1 is SGHRS, CDR2 YFSETQ. Trimming stripped 4 bases from V and 6 bases from J, with 16 bases between. The CDR3 here is CASSSRFCSAGELFF. The CDR3 coding sequence is TGCGCCAGCAGCAGCCGGTTTTGTTCGGCCGGGGAGCTGTTTTTT.

A note on this clone: The junction and the germline gene differ at one end; a read error may be behind it. Here the CDR3 DNA reads TGCGCCAGCAGCCCGAGGACAGGGTTAACCTGGGAGCTGCTTTTT. This translates into CASSPRTGLTWELLF. The chain couples TRBV5-1 to TRBJ2-2; TRBD1 matches 8 bases. The CDR3 totals 15 residues. From germline, CDR1 is SGHRS and CDR2 YFSETQ.

The chain has TRBV7-2 and TRBJ2-1, with 7 nucleotides matching TRBD1. CDR3 length equals 14 residues. Germline values: CDR1 SGHTA, CDR2 FQGNSA. Germline trimming cut 5 bases from V and 6 bases from J; bases unmatched to any gene: 7. In DNA, the CDR3 is TGTGCCAGCAGCCCCTCCACAGGGGCCAATGAGCAGTTCTTC. Its protein product is CASSPSTGANEQFF.

The chain has TRBV10-3 and TRBJ2-2, with D perhaps assigned TRBD1 or TRBD2 (6 bases each). The V gene's germline CDR1 is ENHRY and CDR2 SYGVKD. The CDR3 is made up of 16 amino acids. Trimming shortened V by 3 bases and J by 4 bases, and 15 bases separated the two germline ends. The CDR3 bases are TGTGCCATCAGTGAAACAGAAGGAGGGGGCACCGGGGAGCTGTTTTTT. Translating gives CAISETEGGGTGELFF.

In the case of this clone: Different DNA sequences within this sample yield the same CDR3. The chain combines TRBV6-1 with TRBJ2-2; possible D gene TRBD1, 6 bases. CDR1 is MNHNS, CDR2 SASEGT, per germline. Trimming stripped 6 bases from V and 8 bases from J, with 19 bases between. The CDR3 is 15 amino acids. As DNA, the CDR3 is TGTGCCAGCAGCCACAGGGCACCTTTCACAGGGGAGCTGTTTTTT. Translated, it gives CASSHRAPFTGELFF.

This clone was detected many times. V and J are TRBV28 and TRBJ2-1; the D call may be TRBD1 or TRBD2 (5 bases each). Germline V lookup: CDR1 MDHEN, CDR2 SYDVKM. This CDR3 has 13 amino acids. V was pared by 6 bases and J by 12 bases, with 18 bases between. CDR3 DNA: TGTGCCAGCAGCCCGCCGGGGCCAGAGAGGCAGTTCTTC. This sequence encodes CASSPPGPERQFF.

This clone was recorded at least ten times. The chain combines TRBV2 with TRBJ1-3; D perhaps matches TRBD1 (6 bases). V lost 7 bases and J 1 base, leaving 11 bases between the germline ends. In germline, CDR1 is SNHLY, CDR2 FYNNEI. This CDR3 has 14 amino acids. CDR3 sequence (DNA): TGTGCCAGCACCGGGACAACGTCTGGAAACACCATATATTTT. Translating it yields CASTGTTSGNTIYF. The complete variable domain, with remaining parts taken from reference TRBV2 and TRBJ1-3, reads EPEVTQTPSHQVTQMGQEVILRCVPISNHLYFYWYRQILGQKVEFLVSFYNNEISEKSEIFDDQFSVERPDGSNFTLKIRSTKLEDSAMYFCASTGTTSGNTIYFGEGSWLTVV.

The chain joins TRBV11-2 to TRBJ2-1; TRBD2 agrees at 7 bases. V gave up 5 bases and J gave up 7 bases; unmatched junction bases: 8. The CDR3 consists of 14 residues. Germline V gene data show CDR1 as SGHAT and CDR2 as FQNNGV. The CDR3 DNA follows: TGTGCCAGCAGCCCAGGGACTACCCGAAATGAGCAGTTCTTC. Translating it yields CASSPGTTRNEQFF.

This clone is medium-sized. The chain links TRBV11-3 to TRBJ1-6; no firm D call. The CDR3 runs to 12 residues. V dropped 6 bases and J dropped 13 bases, with 13 bases sitting between them. Germline values: CDR1 SGHNT, CDR2 YENEEA. The CDR3 DNA sequence: TGTGCCAGCAGTGAATCGGGAGGTCCCCTCCACTTT. This codes for CASSESGGPLHF.

A few counts support this clone. This may stem from a read error, because a much larger clone lies one nucleotide away. The V call is TRBV12-5, the J call TRBJ2-5; a weak D match, TRBD2 (6 bases). Trimming shortened V by 7 bases and J by 6 bases, and 15 bases separated the two germline ends. The CDR3 consists of 13 residues. Per germline, CDR1 LGHNT and CDR2 FRNRAP. CDR3 sequence: CASVLGAGQTQYF. The DNA of the CDR3 is TGTGCTAGTGTTCTAGGAGCGGGTCAGACCCAGTACTTC.

The genes are TRBV11-3 and TRBJ2-7; D is perhaps TRBD2 (5 bases). Germline V gives CDR1 SGHNT, CDR2 YENEEA. Trimming cost V 0 bases and J 4 bases, with 13 bases left between them. CDR3 length: 15 amino acids. CDR3: CASSLDMRGRYEQYF. CDR3 bases: TGTGCCAGCAGCTTAGATATGCGAGGGAGATACGAGCAGTACTTC.

The table lists this clone with many counts. The rearrangement uses TRBV29-1 and TRBJ2-2, with a weak D call TRBD2 (5 bases). This CDR3 contains 12 residues. Germline loops: CDR1 SQVTM, CDR2 ANQGSEA. V was clipped by 6 bases and J by 6 bases, with 11 bases between them. As DNA, the CDR3 is TGCAGCGTAATGACTAACCCCGGGGAGCTGTTTTTT. Translation: CSVMTNPGELFF.

Many counts were recorded for this clone. The V and J genes are TRBV9 and TRBJ2-7; D perhaps matches TRBD2 (5 bases). The CDR3 contains 17 residues. Germline CDR1 SGDLS, CDR2 YYNGEE. V lost 0 bases and J lost 6, with 22 bases in between. The CDR3 DNA reads as TGTGCCAGCAGCGTAGTCGAAAGAGGTAGCGTGCTGATCGAGCAGTACTTC. Protein: CASSVVERGSVLIEQYF.

This chain links TRBV11-2 with TRBJ2-7, with D perhaps matching TRBD2 (6 bases). Trimming took 0 bases from V and 6 from J, leaving 12 bases between them. The CDR3 extends over 14 amino acids. Germline lookup yields CDR1 SGHAT and CDR2 FQNNGV. As DNA, the CDR3 is TGTGCCAGCAGCTTAGAAAGTCGGGGAGGCGAGCAGTACTTC. This encodes CASSLESRGGEQYF.

This clone was recorded at least ten times. Other DNA sequences within the sample encode an identical CDR3. The chain couples TRBV7-2 to TRBJ2-7, with D perhaps matching TRBD1 (5 bases). Trimming took off 5 bases at V and 3 bases at J, with 11 bases between the two ends. CDR3 length: 13 amino acids. CDR1 SGHTA and CDR2 FQGNSA come from the germline V gene. In DNA form, the CDR3 reads TGTGCCAGCAGCCTCCTTCAGGGCTACGAGCAGTACTTC. Translation gives CASSLLQGYEQYF.

This clone was seen at least ten times. The chain recombines TRBV14 with TRBJ1-2; 9 nucleotides match TRBD1. The germline V gene encodes CDR1 SGHDN and CDR2 FVKESK. V shed 0 bases and J 4 bases; nucleotides not matched to a gene: 0. The CDR3 extends over 14 amino acids. CDR3 in amino acids: CASSQEQGAYGYTF. The CDR3 coding sequence is TGTGCCAGCAGCCAAGAACAGGGGGCCTATGGCTACACCTTC.

This clone was detected only a few times. The chain links TRBV19 to TRBJ2-7, with 10 bases aligning to TRBD1. CDR1 is LNHDA, CDR2 SQIVND, per germline (reference sequence). Trimming at V came to 3 bases and at J to 4 bases, leaving 6 bases not matched to a gene. The CDR3 runs 15 residues. The CDR3 coding sequence is TGTGCCAGTAGTATTTCGCGACAGGGGGCTTACGAGCAGTACTTC. It is translated as CASSISRQGAYEQYF.

This clone has at least ten counts. The chain has TRBV7-9 and TRBJ1-1; no definite D call. The CDR3 loop spans 12 amino acids. Trimming took off 1 base at V and 9 bases at J, with 9 bases between the two ends. Germline assignment: CDR1 SEHNR and CDR2 FQNEAQ (reference sequence). Here the CDR3 DNA reads TGTGCCAGCAGCTTAGTTGGGTCTCAAGCTTTCTTT. This translates into CASSLVGSQAFF.

Only one count was recorded for this clone. The gene calls are TRBV6-5 and TRBJ2-3; D perhaps matches TRBD2 (6 bases). Germline values: CDR1 MNHEY, CDR2 SVGAGI. This CDR3 contains 13 residues. CDR3 region: CARTGVSLDTQYF. The DNA for the CDR3 is TGTGCACGTACGGGGGTCAGCTTGGATACGCAGTATTTT.

This clone came up a few times. A read error is possible here, since a much larger clone lies one base away. This rearrangement joins TRBV20-1 to TRBJ2-1, with no clear D. Germline lookup yields CDR1 DFQATT and CDR2 SNEGSKA (reference sequence). The CDR3 sequence is 16 residues long. As DNA, the CDR3 is TGCAGTGCCGCAGCCCCCGGTGGCTTCTCCTACAATGAGCAGTCCTTC. Its protein is CSAAAPGGFSYNEQSF.

The rearrangement links TRBV20-1 to TRBJ2-7; D is uncertain. Deletions cut 1 base from V and 2 bases from J, with 12 bases between. This CDR3 has 14 residues. Germline V gene sequence: CDR1 DFQATT, CDR2 SNEGSKA (reference sequence). CDR3 loop: CSARVVQQTYEQYF. Here the CDR3 DNA reads TGCAGTGCTAGAGTCGTACAACAGACCTACGAGCAGTACTTC.

As to this clone: A junction end diverges from the germline sequence, so it may reflect a read error. The chain is built from TRBV20-1 and TRBJ2-7; D is undetermined. Germline V gene lookup returns CDR1 DFQATT and CDR2 SNEGSKA (reference sequence). There are 12 residues in the CDR3. The CDR3 DNA is TGCTGTGCTAGATCGAACTACTACGAGCAGTACTTC. Protein product: CCARSNYYEQYF.

This clone was counted between two and nine times. The rearrangement uses TRBV28 and TRBJ2-7, with D uncertain. This CDR3 has 14 residues. V dropped 3 bases and J dropped 2 bases, with 11 bases sitting between them. Germline V gene lookup returns CDR1 MDHEN and CDR2 SYDVKM. The CDR3 coding sequence is TGTGCCAGCAGTTTTTCCAGTGAGGCCTACGAGCAGTACTTC. Translation gives CASSFSSEAYEQYF.

The sample holds many counts of this clone. The rearrangement links TRBV5-5 to TRBJ1-1; D is unclear. The germline CDR1 and CDR2 sequences are SGHKS and YYEKEE (reference sequence). The CDR3 has 12 residues. The V end lost 6 bases, the J end lost 1 base, and 7 bases lay between the germline ends. The CDR3 spells CASIWANTEAFF. The CDR3, as DNA: TGTGCCAGCATCTGGGCGAACACTGAAGCTTTCTTT.

This rearrangement joins TRBV6-1 to TRBJ2-1, with a tentative D call TRBD2 (6 bases). The germline gives CDR1 MNHNS, CDR2 SASEGT. This CDR3 is built from 16 residues. Trimming pared 3 bases from V and 11 bases from J, leaving 23 bases between. CDR3 coding DNA: TGTGCCAGCAGTGATGGGGCCCGGGGACTTTGGGTAAAGCAGTTCTTC. It yields the protein CASSDGARGLWVKQFF.

In its sample, this clone was seen many times. V gene TRBV28 combines with J gene TRBJ2-5; D could derive from TRBD1 or TRBD2 (6 bases each). Germline lookup yields CDR1 MDHEN and CDR2 SYDVKM. V gave up 5 bases and J gave up 7 bases, with 17 bases separating them. The CDR3 consists of 14 residues. As DNA, the CDR3 is TGTGCCAGCAGTCGTTCGGGGGCGGAAGTGACCCAGTACTTC. This translates into CASSRSGAEVTQYF.

The chain is built from TRBV28 and TRBJ2-7, with D uncertain. The V and J ends lost 6 bases and 6 bases respectively, with 15 bases between them. This CDR3 contains 13 residues. CDR1 and CDR2 from the germline V gene are MDHEN and SYDVKM. The CDR3 reads CASSLRGGCEQYF. The CDR3 DNA sequence: TGTGCCAGCAGCCTTCGAGGCGGCTGCGAGCAGTACTTC. Supplemented by reference TRBV28 and TRBJ2-7, the full variable domain reads DVKVTQSSRYLVKRTGEKVFLECVQDMDHENMFWYRQDPGLGLRLIYFSYDVKMKEKGDIPEGYSVSREKKERFSLILESASTNQTSMYLCASSLRGGCEQYFGPGTRLTVT.